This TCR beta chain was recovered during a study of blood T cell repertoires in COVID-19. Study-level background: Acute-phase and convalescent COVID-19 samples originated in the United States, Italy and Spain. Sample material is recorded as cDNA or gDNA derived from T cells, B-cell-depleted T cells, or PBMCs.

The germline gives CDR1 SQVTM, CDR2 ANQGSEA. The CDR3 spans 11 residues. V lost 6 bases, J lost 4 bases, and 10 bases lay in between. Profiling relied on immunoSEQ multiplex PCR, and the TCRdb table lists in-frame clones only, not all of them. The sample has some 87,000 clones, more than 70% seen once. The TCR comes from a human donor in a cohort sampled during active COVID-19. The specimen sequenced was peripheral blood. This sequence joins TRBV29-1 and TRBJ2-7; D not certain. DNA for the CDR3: TGCAGCGTGGTGAGCCTATACGAGCAGTACTTC. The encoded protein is CSVVSLYEQYF.